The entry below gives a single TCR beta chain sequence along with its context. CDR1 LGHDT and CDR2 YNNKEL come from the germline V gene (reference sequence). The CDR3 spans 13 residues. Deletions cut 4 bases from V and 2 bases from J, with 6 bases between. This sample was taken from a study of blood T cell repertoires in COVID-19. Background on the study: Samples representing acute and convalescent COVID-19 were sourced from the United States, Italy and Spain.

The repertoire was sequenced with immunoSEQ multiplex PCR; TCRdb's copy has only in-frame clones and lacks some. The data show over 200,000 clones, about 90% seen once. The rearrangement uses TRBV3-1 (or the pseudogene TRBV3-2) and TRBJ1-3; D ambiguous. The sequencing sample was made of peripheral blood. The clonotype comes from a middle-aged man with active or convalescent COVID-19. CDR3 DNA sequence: TGTGCCAGCAGCCTCAGCGCTGGAAACACCATATATTTT. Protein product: CASSLSAGNTIYF.